The sequence of this TCR beta chain was determined in a study of beta chain features in type 1 diabetes. The CDR3 is 15 residues long. The junction had 6 bases not matched to a gene; V was cut back by 1 base and J by 4 bases. Germline V CDR1 and CDR2: SGDLS, YYNGEE. The study reverse transcribed the entire isolated RNA, so it sequenced expressed TCRB transcripts. The protocol was immunoSEQ multiplex PCR, while the TCRdb copy is restricted to in-frame clones and leaves out a portion. The data show some 330,000 clones, with roughly 12% seen just once and 0.0095% to 0.013% held by the top ten. As for this clone: Its antigen is still unknown.

Study-wide points: Amplification by PCR could prefer shorter templates, with the same effect in patients and controls. Across all four CD4+ subsets, people with type 1 diabetes showed modestly shorter TCRB CDR3s.

Sequences were obtained from naive CD4+ T cells from blood. The rearrangement joins TRBV9 to TRBJ2-7, with 9 positions matching TRBD2. This clonotype was sampled from a woman under 30 with type 1 diabetes. For the CDR3, the DNA is TGTGCCAGCAGCGTAACTGCGGGAGGGATATACGAGCAGTACTTC. As protein: CASSVTAGGIYEQYF.